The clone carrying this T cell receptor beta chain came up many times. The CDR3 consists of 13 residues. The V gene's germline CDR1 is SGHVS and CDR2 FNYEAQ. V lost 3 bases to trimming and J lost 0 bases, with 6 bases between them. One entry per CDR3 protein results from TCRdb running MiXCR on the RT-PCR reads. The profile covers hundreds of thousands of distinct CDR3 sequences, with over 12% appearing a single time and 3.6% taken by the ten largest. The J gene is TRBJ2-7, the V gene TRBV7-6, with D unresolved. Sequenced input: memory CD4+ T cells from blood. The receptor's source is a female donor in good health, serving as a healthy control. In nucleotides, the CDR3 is TGTGCCAGCAGCTTCCTGAACTCCTACGAGCAGTACTTC. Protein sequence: CASSFLNSYEQYF.